This entry concerns a single TCR beta chain. This could be a read error, since a much larger clone is one nucleotide away. TCRdb used MiXCR to reprocess the 5' RACE reads, holding one entry per CDR3 protein. The table shows roughly 34,000 distinct CDR3 sequences, with around an eighth occurring only once. The data were taken from a study of neurological immune-mediated disorders. Time point given: longitudinal time-point 2. Sequencing was done on a sample of PBMCs. This clonotype originated in a middle-aged woman in good health.

CDR3 in amino acids: CASSEVVDTEAFF. The CDR3 DNA reads as TGTGCCAGCAGTGAGGTGGTAGACACTGAAGCTTTCTTT. This rearrangement joins TRBV6-1 to TRBJ1-1; no clear D gene. Trimming left V 3 bases short and J 3 bases short, with 8 bases between. The CDR3 is 13 residues long. The V gene's germline CDR1 is MNHNS and CDR2 SASEGT.